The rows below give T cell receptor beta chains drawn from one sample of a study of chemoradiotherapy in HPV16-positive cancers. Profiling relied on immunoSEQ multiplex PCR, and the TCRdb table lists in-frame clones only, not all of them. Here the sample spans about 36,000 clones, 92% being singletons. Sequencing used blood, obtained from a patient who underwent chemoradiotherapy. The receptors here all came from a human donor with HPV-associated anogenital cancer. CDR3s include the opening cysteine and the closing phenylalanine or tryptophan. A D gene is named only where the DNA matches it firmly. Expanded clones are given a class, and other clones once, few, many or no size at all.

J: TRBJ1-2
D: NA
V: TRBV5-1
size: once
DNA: TGCGCCAGCAGCTTGGTGTCCGGGACGGACTATGGCTACACCTTC
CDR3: CASSLVSGTDYGYTF

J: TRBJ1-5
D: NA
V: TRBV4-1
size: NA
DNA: TGCGCCAGCAGCCAAGTCGGCGGAGATCAGCCCCAGCATTTT
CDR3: CASSQVGGDQPQHF

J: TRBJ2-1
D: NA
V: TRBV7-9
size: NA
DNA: TGTGCCAGCAGCTTTATGGGGGGCGAGCAGTTCTTC
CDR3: CASSFMGGEQFF

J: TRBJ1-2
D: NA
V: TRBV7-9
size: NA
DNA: TGTGCCAGCAGCAACCACGGGGGCGATTACACCTTC
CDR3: CASSNHGGDYTF

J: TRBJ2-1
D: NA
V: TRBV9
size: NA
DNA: TGTGCCAGCAGCGACGAGGGGGGGATAAGCAATGAGCAGTTCTTC
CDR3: CASSDEGGISNEQFF

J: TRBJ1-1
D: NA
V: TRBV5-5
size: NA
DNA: TGTGCCAGCAGCTTGGTGGGGGTGGCCGGCACTGAAGCTTTCTTT
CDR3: CASSLVGVAGTEAFF

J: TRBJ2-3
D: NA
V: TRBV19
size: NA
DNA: TGTGCCAGTAGAAGGGGCGGCGACACAGATACGCAGTATTTT
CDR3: CASRRGGDTDTQYF

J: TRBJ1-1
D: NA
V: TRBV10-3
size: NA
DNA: TGTGCCATCAGCAGAAATGGGTTAAACACTGAAGCTTTCTTT
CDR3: CAISRNGLNTEAFF

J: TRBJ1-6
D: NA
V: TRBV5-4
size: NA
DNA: TGTGCCAGCAGCCCAGACCTGGAGGGTCGGAATTCACCCCTCCACTTT
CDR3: CASSPDLEGRNSPLHF

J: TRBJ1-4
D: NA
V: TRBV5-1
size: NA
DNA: TGCGCCAGCAGCTCGACAGCCACTAATGAAAAACTGTTTTTT
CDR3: CASSSTATNEKLFF

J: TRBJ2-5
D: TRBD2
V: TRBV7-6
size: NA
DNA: TGTGCCAGCAGCCCTAGGAGGGGAGGGGAGACCCAGTACTTC
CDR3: CASSPRRGGETQYF

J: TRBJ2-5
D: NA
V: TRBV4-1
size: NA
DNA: TGCGCCAGCAGCCAAGTATGGGGCCGGTACCAAGAGACCCAGTACTTC
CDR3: CASSQVWGRYQETQYF

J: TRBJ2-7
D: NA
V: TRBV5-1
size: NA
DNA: TGCGCCAGCAGCTTGTCGTCAGCCCCTGTCTACGAGCAGTACTTC
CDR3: CASSLSSAPVYEQYF

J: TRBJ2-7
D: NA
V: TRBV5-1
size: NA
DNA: TGCGCCAGCAGCTCAGGGTTGAGGGCCTCCTACGAGCAGTACTTC
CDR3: CASSSGLRASYEQYF

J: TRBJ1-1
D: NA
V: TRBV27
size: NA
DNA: TGTGCCAGCAGTTCCCTAATACTGGTAGGAGTGCCCCAAGCTTTCTTT
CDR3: CASSSLILVGVPQAFF

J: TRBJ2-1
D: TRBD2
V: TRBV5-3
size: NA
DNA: TGTGCCAGAAGCTTGCCTGGGACTAGCGGAGAGCAGTTCTTC
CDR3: CARSLPGTSGEQFF

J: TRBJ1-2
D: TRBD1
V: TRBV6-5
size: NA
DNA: TGTGCCAGCAGTTACGTGTGGCAGGGGGCTATTGGCTACACCTTC
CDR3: CASSYVWQGAIGYTF

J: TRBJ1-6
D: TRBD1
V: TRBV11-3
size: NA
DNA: TGTGCCAGCAGCTTGGGACAGGGAGGCTATAATTCACCCCTCCACTTT
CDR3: CASSLGQGGYNSPLHF

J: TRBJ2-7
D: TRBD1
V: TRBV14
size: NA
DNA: TGTGCCAGCAGCCGGACAGGGGGCATCTACGAGCAGTACTTC
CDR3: CASSRTGGIYEQYF

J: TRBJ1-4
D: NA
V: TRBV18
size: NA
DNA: TGTGCCAGCTCACAAAAGGAAGGGGCTCTTATTCCCTTAAAACTGTTTTTT
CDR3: CASSQKEGALIPLKLFF

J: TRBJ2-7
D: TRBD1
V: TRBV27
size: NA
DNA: TGTGCCAGCAGTCCACAACAGGGGAAAATCTACGAGCAGTACTTC
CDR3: CASSPQQGKIYEQYF

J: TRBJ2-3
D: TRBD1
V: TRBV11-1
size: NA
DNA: TGTGCCAGCAGCCCCGGGACAGGACGCCGTCGAAGGCAGTATTTT
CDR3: CASSPGTGRRRRQYF

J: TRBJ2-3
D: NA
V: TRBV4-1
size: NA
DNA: TGCGCCAGCAGCCAACCGACCAAGACTAAAGATACGCAGTATTTT
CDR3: CASSQPTKTKDTQYF

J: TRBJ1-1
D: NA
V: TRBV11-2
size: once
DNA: TGTGCCAGCAGCTTAAATCGCCCGGAGTTGGGCACTGAAGCTTTCTTT
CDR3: CASSLNRPELGTEAFF

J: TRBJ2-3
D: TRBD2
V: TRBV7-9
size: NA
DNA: TGTGCCAGTGAGGCATTCAGCGGGGGAGGGACAGATACGCAGTATTTT
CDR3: CASEAFSGGGTDTQYF

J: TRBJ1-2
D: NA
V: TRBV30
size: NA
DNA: TGTGCCTGGAGTGTAGGGGGTTACTATGGCTACACCTTC
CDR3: CAWSVGGYYGYTF

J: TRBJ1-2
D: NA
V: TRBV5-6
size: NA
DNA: TGTGCCAGCAGCGGTGGACTGATTTATGGCTACACCTTC
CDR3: CASSGGLIYGYTF